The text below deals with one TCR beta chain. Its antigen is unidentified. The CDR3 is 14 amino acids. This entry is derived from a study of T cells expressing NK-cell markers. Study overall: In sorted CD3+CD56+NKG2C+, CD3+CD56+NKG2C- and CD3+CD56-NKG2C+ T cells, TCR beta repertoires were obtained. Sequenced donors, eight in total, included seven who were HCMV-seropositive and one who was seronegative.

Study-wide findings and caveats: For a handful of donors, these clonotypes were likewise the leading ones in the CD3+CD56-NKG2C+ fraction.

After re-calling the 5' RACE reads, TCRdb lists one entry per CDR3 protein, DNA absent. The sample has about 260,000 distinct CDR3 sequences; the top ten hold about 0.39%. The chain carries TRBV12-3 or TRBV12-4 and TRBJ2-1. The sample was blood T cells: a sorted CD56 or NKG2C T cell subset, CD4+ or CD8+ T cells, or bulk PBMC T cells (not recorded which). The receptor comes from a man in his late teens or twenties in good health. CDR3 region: CASSPTQLDNEQFF.